These T cell receptor beta chains were read from a single sample in a study of blood T cell repertoires in COVID-19. Only in-frame clones appear in the TCRdb table, and some are missing; sequencing was by immunoSEQ multiplex PCR. The table includes 55,000 to 80,000 clones, 80% to 90% detected once. What was sequenced was peripheral blood. These receptors all come from a man between 50 and 59 years old with active COVID-19. The CDR3 runs from the conserved cysteine through the conserved F or W. The D gene is left open where the match is weak. A row's size may be missing; if present it is once, few, many or a size class.

j_gene: TRBJ1-6
v_gene: TRBV7-2
abundance: -
d_gene: -
CDR3aa: CASSPVTVNSPLHF
CDR3nt: TGTGCCAGCAGCCCAGTGACAGTAAATTCACCCCTCCACTTT

j_gene: TRBJ1-1
v_gene: TRBV6-1
abundance: -
d_gene: TRBD1
CDR3aa: CASSERAGTAYRAFF
CDR3nt: TGTGCCAGCAGTGAACGCGCGGGGACAGCCTACCGGGCTTTCTTT

j_gene: TRBJ2-7
v_gene: TRBV4-3
abundance: -
d_gene: TRBD2
CDR3aa: CASSQASGSSYEQYF
CDR3nt: TGCGCCAGCAGCCAAGCAAGCGGGAGCTCCTACGAGCAGTACTTC

j_gene: TRBJ1-1
v_gene: TRBV7-3
abundance: -
d_gene: TRBD1
CDR3aa: CASSSQGTDTEAFF
CDR3nt: TGTGCCAGCAGCTCACAGGGGACGGACACTGAAGCTTTCTTT

j_gene: TRBJ1-4
v_gene: TRBV6-6
abundance: -
d_gene: -
CDR3aa: CASIRGGNEKLFF
CDR3nt: TGTGCCAGCATTAGGGGAGGTAATGAAAAACTGTTTTTT

j_gene: TRBJ1-1
v_gene: TRBV5-4
abundance: -
d_gene: TRBD1
CDR3aa: CASSLPGGRGNTEAFF
CDR3nt: TGTGCCAGCAGCTTGCCAGGGGGTCGGGGGAACACTGAAGCTTTCTTT

j_gene: TRBJ2-5
v_gene: TRBV7-7
abundance: once
d_gene: TRBD2
CDR3aa: CASSAQLASQETQYF
CDR3nt: TGTGCCAGCAGCGCTCAACTAGCGTCTCAAGAGACCCAGTACTTC

j_gene: TRBJ1-1
v_gene: TRBV5-1
abundance: -
d_gene: -
CDR3aa: CASSSAIRETEAFF
CDR3nt: TGCGCCAGCAGCTCGGCCATCAGGGAAACTGAAGCTTTCTTT

j_gene: TRBJ1-1
v_gene: TRBV5-6
abundance: -
d_gene: -
CDR3aa: CASSLGTRNTEAFF
CDR3nt: TGTGCCAGCAGCTTGGGGACACGGAACACTGAAGCTTTCTTT

j_gene: TRBJ1-2
v_gene: TRBV7-9
abundance: -
d_gene: -
CDR3aa: CASSPTGGVGDGYTF
CDR3nt: TGTGCCAGCAGCCCGACGGGAGGGGTGGGGGATGGCTACACCTTC

j_gene: TRBJ2-6
v_gene: TRBV29-1
abundance: -
d_gene: -
CDR3aa: CSVESGTGANVLTF
CDR3nt: TGCAGCGTTGAATCCGGGACAGGGGCCAACGTCCTGACTTTC

j_gene: TRBJ2-1
v_gene: TRBV28
abundance: -
d_gene: -
CDR3aa: CASRGGSRLRDPFF
CDR3nt: TGTGCCAGCAGAGGGGGATCCCGCCTAAGGGACCCGTTCTTC

j_gene: TRBJ2-1
v_gene: TRBV5-5
abundance: -
d_gene: TRBD2
CDR3aa: CASSLTGTSGYNEQFF
CDR3nt: TGTGCCAGCAGTTTAACCGGGACTAGCGGCTACAATGAGCAGTTCTTC

j_gene: TRBJ1-4
v_gene: TRBV5-4
abundance: -
d_gene: -
CDR3aa: CASTDPSEDNEKLFF
CDR3nt: TGTGCCAGCACCGACCCGAGTGAGGATAATGAAAAACTGTTTTTT

j_gene: TRBJ1-3
v_gene: TRBV18
abundance: -
d_gene: -
CDR3aa: CASSPGRQAGGNTIYF
CDR3nt: TGTGCCAGCTCACCCGGTCGACAGGCTGGAGGAAACACCATATATTTT

j_gene: TRBJ1-1
v_gene: TRBV19
abundance: -
d_gene: -
CDR3aa: CASSPGQKNTEAFF
CDR3nt: TGTGCCAGTAGTCCCGGACAGAAGAACACTGAAGCTTTCTTT

j_gene: TRBJ1-2
v_gene: TRBV7-9
abundance: -
d_gene: -
CDR3aa: CASSFLHERTTTYGYTF
CDR3nt: TGTGCCAGCAGCTTTTTACATGAACGGACAACGACCTATGGCTACACCTTC

j_gene: TRBJ2-7
v_gene: TRBV28
abundance: -
d_gene: TRBD1
CDR3aa: CASSPWTGEGAEQYF
CDR3nt: TGTGCCAGCAGTCCTTGGACAGGGGAAGGGGCCGAGCAGTACTTC

j_gene: TRBJ1-2
v_gene: TRBV20-1
abundance: few
d_gene: -
CDR3aa: CSASGDRFYGYTF
CDR3nt: TGCAGTGCTAGTGGAGACAGGTTCTATGGCTACACCTTC

j_gene: TRBJ1-4
v_gene: TRBV4-1
abundance: -
d_gene: TRBD1
CDR3aa: CASSPVTGGTNEKLFF
CDR3nt: TGCGCCAGCAGCCCGGTCACAGGGGGAACTAATGAAAAACTGTTTTTT

j_gene: TRBJ2-1
v_gene: TRBV12-5
abundance: once
d_gene: -
CDR3aa: CASGQGLYYNEQFF
CDR3nt: TGTGCTAGTGGTCAGGGACTCTACTACAATGAGCAGTTCTTC

j_gene: TRBJ1-5
v_gene: TRBV29-1
abundance: -
d_gene: -
CDR3aa: CSVEEGAAGQPQHF
CDR3nt: TGCAGCGTTGAAGAGGGAGCGGCGGGGCAGCCCCAGCATTTT

j_gene: TRBJ2-5
v_gene: TRBV7-3
abundance: -
d_gene: -
CDR3aa: CASSQGSGWETQYF
CDR3nt: TGTGCCAGCAGCCAGGGCTCAGGGTGGGAGACCCAGTACTTC

j_gene: TRBJ1-4
v_gene: TRBV7-9
abundance: once
d_gene: TRBD1
CDR3aa: CASSNDRGNNEKLFF
CDR3nt: TGTGCCAGCAGCAACGACAGGGGAAATAATGAAAAACTGTTTTTT

j_gene: TRBJ1-5
v_gene: TRBV19
abundance: -
d_gene: TRBD1
CDR3aa: CASRTLFGTDNQPQHF
CDR3nt: TGTGCCAGTAGAACACTTTTCGGGACAGATAATCAGCCCCAGCATTTT

j_gene: TRBJ2-7
v_gene: TRBV28
abundance: -
d_gene: TRBD2
CDR3aa: CASSLGTSGYEQYF
CDR3nt: TGTGCCAGCAGTTTGGGGACTAGCGGCTACGAGCAGTACTTC

j_gene: TRBJ2-5
v_gene: TRBV9
abundance: -
d_gene: -
CDR3aa: CASSVGGPQETQYF
CDR3nt: TGTGCCAGCAGCGTTGGCGGGCCACAAGAGACCCAGTACTTC

j_gene: TRBJ2-1
v_gene: TRBV7-9
abundance: -
d_gene: TRBD2
CDR3aa: CASSDGTSGRGDYSEQFF
CDR3nt: TGTGCCAGCAGCGATGGGACTAGCGGGAGGGGGGATTATAGTGAGCAGTTCTTC

j_gene: TRBJ2-5
v_gene: TRBV3-1/TRBV3-2
abundance: -
d_gene: -
CDR3aa: CASEPTHQETQYF
CDR3nt: TGTGCCAGCGAACCCACACATCAAGAGACCCAGTACTTC

j_gene: TRBJ1-1
v_gene: TRBV6-5
abundance: -
d_gene: -
CDR3aa: CASSYRVNTEAFF
CDR3nt: TGTGCCAGCAGTTACCGGGTTAACACTGAAGCTTTCTTT

j_gene: TRBJ2-7
v_gene: TRBV6-5
abundance: few
d_gene: -
CDR3aa: CASSPDGTFYEQYF
CDR3nt: TGTGCCAGCAGCCCCGACGGGACTTTCTACGAGCAGTACTTC

j_gene: TRBJ1-2
v_gene: TRBV19
abundance: -
d_gene: TRBD1
CDR3aa: CASSDRDRVYGYTF
CDR3nt: TGTGCCAGTAGTGACCGGGACAGGGTGTATGGCTACACCTTC

j_gene: TRBJ2-3
v_gene: TRBV28
abundance: -
d_gene: -
CDR3aa: CASSPIPPHSGSTDTQYF
CDR3nt: TGTGCCAGCAGTCCCATCCCCCCTCATAGCGGTAGCACAGATACGCAGTATTTT

j_gene: TRBJ2-7
v_gene: TRBV4-1
abundance: few
d_gene: -
CDR3aa: CASSQGSGWNYEQYF
CDR3nt: TGCGCCAGCAGCCAAGGGAGCGGGTGGAACTACGAGCAGTACTTC

j_gene: TRBJ2-2
v_gene: TRBV6-2/TRBV6-3
abundance: -
d_gene: -
CDR3aa: CASSPWGQSGASTGELFF
CDR3nt: TGTGCCAGCAGTCCATGGGGCCAGTCAGGGGCCTCCACCGGGGAGCTGTTTTTT

j_gene: TRBJ2-2
v_gene: TRBV5-8
abundance: -
d_gene: -
CDR3aa: CASSSFVISGELFF
CDR3nt: TGTGCCAGCTCAAGCTTTGTTATTTCCGGGGAGCTGTTTTTT

j_gene: TRBJ2-7
v_gene: TRBV7-2
abundance: -
d_gene: TRBD2
CDR3aa: CASSRTSGYLSYEQYF
CDR3nt: TGTGCCAGCAGCCGGACTAGCGGGTACCTCTCCTACGAGCAGTACTTC

j_gene: TRBJ1-1
v_gene: TRBV5-6
abundance: -
d_gene: TRBD1
CDR3aa: CASSLDRGRYTEAFF
CDR3nt: TGTGCCAGCAGCTTGGACAGGGGTCGGTACACTGAAGCTTTCTTT

j_gene: TRBJ1-5
v_gene: TRBV6-1
abundance: many
d_gene: TRBD1
CDR3aa: CASSDQPGQGWKRNQPQHF
CDR3nt: TGTGCCAGCAGTGATCAACCGGGACAGGGTTGGAAGCGCAATCAGCCCCAGCATTTT

j_gene: TRBJ1-1
v_gene: TRBV5-1
abundance: -
d_gene: -
CDR3aa: CASSLSRLRNTEAFF
CDR3nt: TGCGCCAGCAGCTTGTCCCGACTGAGGAACACTGAAGCTTTCTTT

j_gene: TRBJ2-1
v_gene: TRBV29-1
abundance: -
d_gene: -
CDR3aa: CSFRGFDNEQFF
CDR3nt: TGCAGCTTTCGAGGGTTCGACAATGAGCAGTTCTTC

j_gene: TRBJ2-1
v_gene: TRBV25-1
abundance: once
d_gene: TRBD2
CDR3aa: CASSVSQREDREQFF
CDR3nt: TGTGCCAGCAGTGTGTCCCAGCGGGAGGATCGTGAGCAGTTCTTC

j_gene: TRBJ2-7
v_gene: TRBV7-2
abundance: -
d_gene: -
CDR3aa: CASSKSAVRGTEQYF
CDR3nt: TGTGCCAGCAGCAAGAGTGCGGTCCGGGGTACCGAGCAGTACTTC

j_gene: TRBJ2-3
v_gene: TRBV6-5
abundance: -
d_gene: -
CDR3aa: CASSQGLGSADTQYF
CDR3nt: TGTGCCAGCAGTCAGGGGCTTGGTAGTGCAGATACGCAGTATTTT

j_gene: TRBJ2-7
v_gene: TRBV2
abundance: -
d_gene: TRBD1
CDR3aa: CASRGTASLTSEQYF
CDR3nt: TGTGCCAGCAGGGGGACAGCTAGCCTAACCTCGGAGCAGTACTTC

j_gene: TRBJ2-5
v_gene: TRBV7-9
abundance: -
d_gene: -
CDR3aa: CASSSQEIGTQYF
CDR3nt: TGTGCCAGCAGCTCACAGGAAATCGGGACCCAGTACTTC

j_gene: TRBJ2-2
v_gene: TRBV3-1/TRBV3-2
abundance: -
d_gene: -
CDR3aa: CASSQGNGFGELFF
CDR3nt: TGTGCCAGCAGCCAAGGAAACGGTTTCGGGGAGCTGTTTTTT

j_gene: TRBJ1-5
v_gene: TRBV12-3/TRBV12-4
abundance: -
d_gene: -
CDR3aa: CASSPAANQPQHF
CDR3nt: TGTGCCAGCAGTCCCGCGGCCAATCAGCCCCAGCATTTT

j_gene: TRBJ1-5
v_gene: TRBV27
abundance: -
d_gene: TRBD1
CDR3aa: CASSLMTGGYENQPQHF
CDR3nt: TGTGCCAGCAGCTTAATGACAGGGGGCTATGAAAATCAGCCCCAGCATTTT

j_gene: TRBJ2-7
v_gene: TRBV15
abundance: few
d_gene: -
CDR3aa: CATSSGGYEQYF
CDR3nt: TGTGCCACCAGCAGTGGAGGCTACGAGCAGTACTTC

j_gene: TRBJ1-3
v_gene: TRBV9
abundance: -
d_gene: -
CDR3aa: CASSPRDFSGNTIYF
CDR3nt: TGTGCCAGCAGCCCCCGGGATTTCTCTGGAAACACCATATATTTT

j_gene: TRBJ2-5
v_gene: TRBV6-7
abundance: -
d_gene: -
CDR3aa: CARSWRRQETQYF
CDR3nt: TGTGCCAGGAGTTGGAGGCGCCAAGAGACCCAGTACTTC

j_gene: TRBJ2-6
v_gene: TRBV18
abundance: -
d_gene: TRBD1
CDR3aa: CASSTLTGTGTPGANVLTF
CDR3nt: TGTGCCAGCTCGACCCTCACCGGGACAGGGACCCCTGGGGCCAACGTCCTGACTTTC